This is a list of T cell receptor beta chains from one sample in a study of T-cell memory formation after mild COVID-19. MiXCR, run by TCRdb on the 5' RACE reads, gives a single entry per CDR3 protein. The sample records under 300,000 distinct CDR3 sequences, roughly 15% being singletons. Sample: PBMCs or a T cell subset sorted from them (not recorded which). These TCRs come from a man in his late teens or twenties who had mild COVID-19 (a few samples of this study predate the infection). Cell type and time point are not known. The CDR3 runs from the conserved cysteine through the conserved F or W. A D gene is named only where the DNA matches it firmly. Clone size is shown for a subset of rows, as once, few, many or a class of expanded clone.

size: .
V: TRBV5-1
J: TRBJ2-3
D: .
CDR3: CASNREHTDTQYF
DNA: TGCGCCAGCAACAGGGAACACACAGATACGCAGTATTTT

size: few
V: TRBV10-3
J: TRBJ2-7
D: TRBD1
CDR3: CAISERISGTVSSYEQYF
DNA: TGTGCCATCAGTGAGAGAATCTCCGGGACAGTGAGCTCCTACGAGCAGTACTTC

size: few
V: TRBV7-2
J: TRBJ2-3
D: TRBD2
CDR3: CASSPTRTSGTDTQYF
DNA: TGTGCCAGCAGCCCCACTAGGACTAGCGGGACAGATACGCAGTATTTT

size: many
V: TRBV7-3
J: TRBJ2-7
D: TRBD1
CDR3: CASSLSGGYEQYF
DNA: TGTGCCAGCAGCTTATCAGGGGGCTACGAGCAGTACTTC

size: few
V: TRBV28
J: TRBJ2-4
D: .
CDR3: CASNLGGAKNIQYF
DNA: TGTGCCAGCAACCTGGGGGGAGCCAAAAACATTCAGTACTTC

size: few
V: TRBV20-1
J: TRBJ2-5
D: TRBD1
CDR3: CSAWSLDRGDGQETQYF
DNA: TGCAGTGCTTGGTCCCTCGACAGGGGAGATGGGCAAGAGACCCAGTACTTC

size: .
V: TRBV2
J: TRBJ2-5
D: TRBD2
CDR3: CASRRIAGGLETQYF
DNA: TGTGCCAGCAGACGAATAGCGGGGGGGCTAGAGACCCAGTACTTC

size: many
V: TRBV20-1
J: TRBJ1-4
D: TRBD1
CDR3: CSAQRDRQFF
DNA: TGCAGTGCTCAAAGGGACAGGCAGTTTTTT

size: .
V: TRBV28
J: TRBJ1-2
D: .
CDR3: CASSLGAFYGYTF
DNA: TGTGCCAGCAGCTTGGGGGCCTTCTATGGCTACACCTTC

size: few
V: TRBV9
J: TRBJ2-1
D: .
CDR3: CASTRPSVNEQFF
DNA: TGTGCCAGCACCCGACCCAGCGTAAATGAGCAGTTCTTC

size: .
V: TRBV10-1
J: TRBJ2-5
D: TRBD1
CDR3: CASNRTGNQETQYF
DNA: TGCGCCAGCAACCGGACAGGGAACCAAGAGACCCAGTACTTC

size: .
V: TRBV20-1
J: TRBJ1-5
D: TRBD1
CDR3: CSAGQALNQPQHF
DNA: TGCAGTGCTGGACAGGCTCTTAATCAGCCCCAGCATTTT

size: few
V: TRBV6-5
J: TRBJ2-3
D: .
CDR3: CASTAVGADTQYF
DNA: TGTGCCAGCACCGCGGTCGGGGCAGATACGCAGTATTTT

size: .
V: TRBV7-8
J: TRBJ2-1
D: .
CDR3: CASSGRGLISYNEQFF
DNA: TGTGCCAGCAGCGGCAGAGGGCTTATCTCCTACAATGAGCAGTTCTTC

size: .
V: TRBV11-2
J: TRBJ2-1
D: TRBD2
CDR3: CASSTRTSGGRGSYNEQFF
DNA: TGTGCCAGCAGCACCCGGACTAGCGGGGGGCGGGGTTCCTACAATGAGCAGTTCTTC

size: few
V: TRBV2
J: TRBJ2-7
D: .
CDR3: CASSEALSQGNEQYF
DNA: TGTGCCAGCAGTGAAGCGCTGTCCCAGGGGAACGAGCAGTACTTC

size: .
V: TRBV5-1
J: TRBJ2-1
D: TRBD2
CDR3: CASLRWGGNNEQFF
DNA: TGCGCCAGCCTTCGATGGGGGGGAAACAATGAGCAGTTCTTC

size: .
V: TRBV12-3/TRBV12-4
J: TRBJ1-4
D: .
CDR3: CASSFMATNEKLFF
DNA: TGTGCCAGCAGTTTTATGGCAACTAATGAAAAACTGTTTTTT

size: many
V: TRBV29-1
J: TRBJ2-1
D: .
CDR3: CSVPPSNEQFF
DNA: TGCAGCGTTCCCCCCAGCAATGAGCAGTTCTTC

size: .
V: TRBV24-1
J: TRBJ2-3
D: .
CDR3: CATSEGSQDTQYF
DNA: TGTGCCACCAGTGAAGGTAGCCAAGATACGCAGTATTTT

size: .
V: TRBV12-3/TRBV12-4
J: TRBJ1-4
D: .
CDR3: CASRDISDEKLFF
DNA: TGTGCCAGCAGGGACATTTCTGATGAAAAACTGTTTTTT

size: once
V: TRBV20-1
J: TRBJ1-5
D: TRBD1
CDR3: CSARTGGANQPQHF
DNA: TGCAGTGCTAGGACAGGGGGCGCGAATCAGCCCCAGCATTTT

size: .
V: TRBV7-8
J: TRBJ2-5
D: TRBD1
CDR3: CASRDRTGEETQYF
DNA: TGTGCCAGCAGAGACAGGACAGGGGAAGAGACCCAGTACTTC

size: many
V: TRBV7-2
J: TRBJ1-6
D: .
CDR3: CASRRMGSPLHF
DNA: TGTGCCAGCAGGCGAATGGGTTCACCCCTCCACTTT

size: once
V: TRBV5-6
J: TRBJ1-3
D: TRBD1
CDR3: CASRQGAGNTIYF
DNA: TGTGCCAGCAGACAGGGGGCTGGAAACACCATATATTTT

size: .
V: TRBV6-1
J: TRBJ1-1
D: .
CDR3: CASSGFRGTEAFF
DNA: TGTGCCAGCAGTGGGTTCAGGGGCACTGAAGCTTTCTTT

size: few
V: TRBV12-3/TRBV12-4
J: TRBJ2-3
D: .
CDR3: CASRPGAKGDTQYF
DNA: TGTGCCAGCAGACCCGGGGCTAAGGGAGATACGCAGTATTTT

size: many
V: TRBV7-2
J: TRBJ2-3
D: .
CDR3: CASGRGASTDTQYF
DNA: TGTGCCAGCGGCCGGGGGGCCAGCACAGATACGCAGTATTTT

size: .
V: TRBV7-3
J: TRBJ2-3
D: TRBD1
CDR3: CASSEPGQGTDTQYF
DNA: TGTGCCAGCAGCGAGCCGGGACAGGGGACAGATACGCAGTATTTT

size: many
V: TRBV5-1
J: TRBJ1-1
D: .
CDR3: CASSFSPGVLNTEAFF
DNA: TGCGCCAGCAGCTTCTCACCGGGGGTGTTGAACACTGAAGCTTTCTTT

size: few
V: TRBV5-1
J: TRBJ1-1
D: .
CDR3: CASSSFPRVGGGNTEAFF
DNA: TGCGCCAGCAGCTCGTTCCCCAGGGTAGGAGGGGGGAACACTGAAGCTTTCTTT

size: few
V: TRBV5-1
J: TRBJ2-5
D: .
CDR3: CASRIWGQETQYF
DNA: TGCGCCAGTCGCATTTGGGGGCAAGAGACCCAGTACTTC

size: .
V: TRBV4-2
J: TRBJ1-2
D: .
CDR3: CASSQGHYGYTF
DNA: TGTGCCAGCAGCCAAGGACACTATGGCTACACCTTC

size: .
V: TRBV4-2
J: TRBJ2-3
D: TRBD2
CDR3: CASSQARGSGGRQYF
DNA: TGTGCCAGCAGCCAAGCCCGGGGTAGCGGGGGGCGGCAGTATTTT

size: few
V: TRBV5-1
J: TRBJ2-3
D: .
CDR3: CASSRPDSRTDTQYF
DNA: TGCGCCAGCTCCCGCCCCGACTCGCGCACAGATACGCAGTATTTT

size: .
V: TRBV10-3
J: TRBJ1-5
D: .
CDR3: CAISLGEGQPQHF
DNA: TGTGCCATCAGTCTCGGGGAGGGTCAGCCCCAGCATTTT

size: .
V: TRBV20-1
J: TRBJ1-5
D: .
CDR3: CSARADSNQPQHF
DNA: TGCAGTGCTAGAGCCGACAGCAATCAGCCCCAGCATTTT

size: .
V: TRBV4-1
J: TRBJ1-2
D: .
CDR3: CASSQVVGVGGYTF
DNA: TGCGCCAGCAGCCAAGTAGTCGGGGTTGGTGGCTACACCTTC

size: .
V: TRBV10-3
J: TRBJ2-5
D: .
CDR3: CATKGEETQYF
DNA: TGTGCCACCAAGGGCGAAGAGACCCAGTACTTC

size: .
V: TRBV20-1
J: TRBJ1-2
D: .
CDR3: CSKLGDTYGYTF
DNA: TGCAGTAAACTCGGGGATACCTATGGCTACACCTTC

size: .
V: TRBV6-2/TRBV6-3
J: TRBJ2-1
D: TRBD2
CDR3: CASSLAGGPREQFF
DNA: TGTGCCAGCAGTTTAGCGGGGGGGCCGCGAGAGCAGTTCTTC

size: few
V: TRBV4-3
J: TRBJ2-4
D: TRBD1
CDR3: CASSQTGVAKNIQYF
DNA: TGCGCCAGCAGCCAGACAGGGGTAGCCAAAAACATTCAGTACTTC

size: many
V: TRBV18
J: TRBJ2-5
D: TRBD2
CDR3: CASSPASGIQETQYF
DNA: TGTGCCAGCTCACCTGCTAGCGGGATACAAGAGACCCAGTACTTC

size: few
V: TRBV3-1
J: TRBJ1-1
D: .
CDR3: CASSHGGNTEAFF
DNA: TGTGCCAGCAGCCATGGGGGGAACACTGAAGCTTTCTTT

size: .
V: TRBV7-9
J: TRBJ2-3
D: .
CDR3: CASSRPSSSTDTQYF
DNA: TGTGCCAGCAGCCGACCCAGTTCTAGCACAGATACGCAGTATTTT